A single sample is the source of the 3 T cell receptor beta chains below, sequenced in a study of regulatory T cells in long-lasting Graves disease. Time point of the sample: newly diagnosed GD, antithyroid drugs for less than 3 months. TCR sequences were obtained from RNA taken from PBMCs. Arm-PCR of CDR3 regions with iRepertoire HTBI primers generated TCR beta libraries. TCRdb called the multiplex PCR reads again in MiXCR, with one record for every CDR3 protein. Here the sample spans over 350,000 distinct CDR3 sequences, approximately 15% being singletons. The data were also submitted as part of a second study, on T cells in Graves' hyperthyroidism and ophthalmopathy.

The sample in question was peripheral blood mononuclear cells (PBMCs), obtained at new diagnosis, from a patient treated with antithyroid drugs. The receptors were sampled from a woman aged 50 to 60 with Graves disease.

J is TRBJ2-1 and V is TRBV13; no definite D call. This CDR3 is built from 18 residues. Deletions cut 5 bases from V and 4 bases from J, with 24 bases between. Germline assignment: CDR1 PRHDT and CDR2 FYEKMQ (reference sequence). The DNA of the CDR3 is TGTGCCAGCAGCACCCACCGTCCTACAGAGGAATCTTACAATGAGCAGTTCTTC. Its protein product is CASSTHRPTEESYNEQFF.

The sample holds many counts of this clonotype. This chain joins TRBV24-1 and TRBJ2-5; D gene ambiguous. Trimming pared 2 bases from V and 5 bases from J, leaving 11 bases between. Germline-derived CDR1 and CDR2 are KGHDR and SFDVKD. CDR3 size: 14 residues. The CDR3 bases are TGTGCCACCAGTGATTCCGGAGTTTCGGAGACCCAGTACTTC. Protein product: CATSDSGVSETQYF.

This clonotype was detected only a few times. The chain uses TRBV9 and TRBJ1-1; 10 nucleotides line up with TRBD1. CDR1 and CDR2 (germline): SGDLS, YYNGEE. Losses at the gene ends were 0 bases for V and 0 bases for J; bases not matched to a gene: 5. This CDR3 is 17 amino acids long. The CDR3: CASSVAGTGAMNTEAFF. In DNA, the CDR3 is TGTGCCAGCAGCGTAGCTGGGACAGGGGCTATGAACACTGAAGCTTTCTTT.